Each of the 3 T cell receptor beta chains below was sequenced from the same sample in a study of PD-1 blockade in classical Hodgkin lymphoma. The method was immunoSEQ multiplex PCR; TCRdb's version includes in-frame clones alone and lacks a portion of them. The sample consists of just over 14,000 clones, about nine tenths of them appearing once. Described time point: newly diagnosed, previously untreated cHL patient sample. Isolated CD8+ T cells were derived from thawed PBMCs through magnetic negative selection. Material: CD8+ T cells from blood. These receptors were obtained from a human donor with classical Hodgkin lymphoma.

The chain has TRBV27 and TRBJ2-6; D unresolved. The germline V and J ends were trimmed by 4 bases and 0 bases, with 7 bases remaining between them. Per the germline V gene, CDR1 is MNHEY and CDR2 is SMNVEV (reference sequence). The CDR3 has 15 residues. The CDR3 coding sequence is TGTGCCAGCAGTTGGACCCGCTCTGGGGCCAACGTCCTGACTTTC. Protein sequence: CASSWTRSGANVLTF.

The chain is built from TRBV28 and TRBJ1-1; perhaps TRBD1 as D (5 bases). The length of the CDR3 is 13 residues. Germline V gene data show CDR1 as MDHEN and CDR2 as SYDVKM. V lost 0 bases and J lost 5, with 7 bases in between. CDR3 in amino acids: CASSLWGGTEAFF. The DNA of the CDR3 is TGTGCCAGCAGTTTATGGGGGGGGACTGAAGCTTTCTTT.

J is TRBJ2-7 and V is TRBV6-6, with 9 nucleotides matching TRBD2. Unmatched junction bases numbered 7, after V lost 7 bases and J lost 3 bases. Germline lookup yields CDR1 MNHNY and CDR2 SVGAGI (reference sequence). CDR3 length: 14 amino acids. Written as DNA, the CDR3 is TGTGCCAGCAAGGTAGCGGGGGCAGACTACGAGCAGTACGTC. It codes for CASKVAGADYEQYV.